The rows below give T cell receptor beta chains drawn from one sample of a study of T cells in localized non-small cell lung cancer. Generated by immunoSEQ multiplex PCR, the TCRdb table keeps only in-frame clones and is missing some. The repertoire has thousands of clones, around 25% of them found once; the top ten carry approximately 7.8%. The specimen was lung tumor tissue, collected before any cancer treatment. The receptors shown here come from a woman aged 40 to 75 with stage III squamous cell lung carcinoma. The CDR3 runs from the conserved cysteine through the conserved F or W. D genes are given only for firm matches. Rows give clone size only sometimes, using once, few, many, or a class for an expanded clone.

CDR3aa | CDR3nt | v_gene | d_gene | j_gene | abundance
CASSLGTGYYGYTF | TGTGCCAGCAGCTTAGGGACAGGATACTATGGCTACACCTTC | TRBV11-3 | TRBD1 | TRBJ1-2 | NA
CASSPGTPAAFF | TGTGCCAGCTCACCAGGGACACCAGCAGCTTTCTTT | TRBV18 | NA | TRBJ1-1 | few
CASSLGDSTDTQYF | TGTGCCAGCAGCTTAGGAGACAGTACAGATACGCAGTATTTT | TRBV11-3 | NA | TRBJ2-3 | NA
CASSYSPLGMGGYTF | TGTGCCAGCAGTTACTCCCCCTTGGGCATGGGAGGCTACACCTTC | TRBV6-8 | NA | TRBJ1-2 | NA
CASSDGTGPYEQYF | TGTGCCAGTAGCGACGGGACAGGGCCTTACGAGCAGTACTTC | TRBV19 | TRBD1 | TRBJ2-7 | few
CASSSDSSRNYGYTF | TGTGCCAGCAGCTCTGACAGTTCAAGGAACTATGGCTACACCTTC | TRBV11-3 | NA | TRBJ1-2 | NA
CSVVRGVGYNEQFF | TGCAGCGTTGTAAGGGGCGTGGGGTACAATGAGCAGTTCTTC | TRBV29-1 | NA | TRBJ2-1 | NA
CASSLEQVSNQPQHF | TGTGCCAGCAGCCTAGAACAGGTTAGCAATCAGCCCCAGCATTTT | TRBV7-7 | NA | TRBJ1-5 | few
CASSQSPNSDTQYF | TGCGCCAGCAGCCAATCCCCCAACTCGGATACGCAGTATTTT | TRBV4-1 | NA | TRBJ2-3 | medium-sized
CASRGRLKNTEAFF | TGTGCCAGCAGGGGACGGCTCAAGAACACTGAAGCTTTCTTT | TRBV9 | NA | TRBJ1-1 | NA
CASSFGSGEEKLFF | TGTGCCAGCAGCTTTGGATCCGGAGAAGAAAAACTGTTTTTT | TRBV11-3 | NA | TRBJ1-4 | NA
CASRGKGGNEQFF | TGTGCCAGTAGGGGGAAAGGGGGCAATGAGCAGTTCTTC | TRBV19 | NA | TRBJ2-1 | few
CASSQGGVGDSPLHF | TGTGCCAGCAGCCAAGGGGGTGTCGGGGATTCACCCCTCCACTTT | TRBV11-3 | NA | TRBJ1-6 | few
CASGPAAARRTEAFF | TGTGCTAGTGGTCCTGCGGCCGCCCGGCGCACTGAAGCTTTCTTT | TRBV12-5 | NA | TRBJ1-1 | once
CASRRTENTGELFF | TGCGCCAGCAGACGGACAGAGAACACCGGGGAGCTGTTTTTT | TRBV5-1 | NA | TRBJ2-2 | NA
CASSFRSQGTEQFF | TGTGCCAGCAGTTTTCGATCACAGGGTACTGAGCAGTTCTTC | TRBV11-3 | NA | TRBJ2-1 | NA
CASSPGQGFNQPQHF | TGCGCCAGCAGCCCGGGACAGGGGTTCAATCAGCCCCAGCATTTT | TRBV5-1 | TRBD1 | TRBJ1-5 | NA
CASSPGLASDTQYF | TGTGCCAGCAGCCCCGGACTGGCATCAGATACGCAGTATTTT | TRBV11-3 | NA | TRBJ2-3 | few
CASSQEGRQAEEIANYGYTF | TGTGCCAGCAGCCAAGAGGGTCGGCAGGCCGAAGAGATAGCTAACTATGGCTACACCTTC | TRBV14 | NA | TRBJ1-2 | once
CASSVEDTNTEAFF | TGTGCCAGCAGCGTAGAGGACACCAACACTGAAGCTTTCTTT | TRBV9 | NA | TRBJ1-1 | NA
CASSRRKGISGAPNYEQYF | TGTGCCAGCAGTCGCCGCAAGGGGATTAGCGGGGCCCCTAACTACGAGCAGTACTTC | TRBV6-8 | TRBD2 | TRBJ2-7 | medium-sized
CASSYVGGSKGYTF | TGTGCCAGCAGTTACGTGGGGGGGAGTAAGGGCTACACCTTC | TRBV6-8 | NA | TRBJ1-2 | few
CASSLGGRSNTGELFF | TGTGCCAGCAGCTTAGGAGGTCGAAGCAACACCGGGGAGCTGTTTTTT | TRBV11-3 | NA | TRBJ2-2 | NA
CASSSLAGGNTQYF | TGTGCCAGCAGTAGTTTGGCGGGGGGAAATACGCAGTATTTT | TRBV9 | TRBD2 | TRBJ2-3 | NA
CASSADPHTDTQYF | TGTGCCAGCAGCGCCGACCCTCACACAGATACGCAGTATTTT | TRBV9 | NA | TRBJ2-3 | large
CASSLEATGSPLHF | TGCGCCAGCAGCCTGGAGGCCACCGGATCACCCCTCCACTTT | TRBV1 | NA | TRBJ1-6 | NA
CASSPHLNNEQFF | TGTGCCAGCAGCCCCCACTTGAACAATGAGCAGTTCTTC | TRBV9 | NA | TRBJ2-1 | NA
CASSEGQAHYGYTF | TGTGCCAGCAGTGAGGGACAGGCCCACTATGGCTACACCTTC | TRBV6-8 | TRBD1 | TRBJ1-2 | few
CASSPGTGNQPQHF | TGTGCCAGCAGCCCCGGGACAGGTAATCAGCCCCAGCATTTT | TRBV11-3 | TRBD1 | TRBJ1-5 | medium-sized
CASSQVPGQGEAFF | TGTGCCAGCAGCCAGGTCCCGGGACAGGGCGAAGCTTTCTTT | TRBV9 | TRBD1 | TRBJ1-1 | NA
CASSYSGGPPSPLHF | TGTGCCAGCAGTTACTCGGGAGGACCTCCCTCACCCCTCCACTTT | TRBV6-8 | NA | TRBJ1-6 | few
CASRSDRGDGYTF | TGTGCCAGTAGATCAGACAGGGGCGATGGCTACACCTTC | TRBV19 | TRBD1 | TRBJ1-2 | NA
CASSLTGTRTDTQYF | TGTGCCAGTAGTCTGACGGGGACGAGGACAGATACGCAGTATTTT | TRBV19 | NA | TRBJ2-3 | NA
CASSPPGRRQETQYF | TGTGCCAGCAGCCCACCCGGAAGGCGCCAAGAGACCCAGTACTTC | TRBV11-3 | NA | TRBJ2-5 | few
CASSTPTGDLNEQFF | TGTGCCAGCAGCACTCCGACAGGGGACTTGAATGAGCAGTTCTTC | TRBV11-3 | TRBD1 | TRBJ2-1 | medium-sized
CASSSRTGVDIQYF | TGTGCCAGCAGCTCCAGGACAGGGGTGGACATTCAGTACTTC | TRBV11-3 | TRBD1 | TRBJ2-4 | medium-sized
CASSPPREHMNTEAFF | TGTGCCAGCTCACCACCGCGGGAACACATGAACACTGAAGCTTTCTTT | TRBV18 | NA | TRBJ1-1 | large
CASRDRAGGEKLFF | TGTGCCAGCAGAGACAGGGCGGGGGGTGAAAAACTGTTTTTT | TRBV2 | TRBD1 | TRBJ1-4 | few
CASSLTGTGVEKLFF | TGTGCCAGCAGCCTAACCGGGACAGGGGTGGAAAAACTGTTTTTT | TRBV11-3 | TRBD1 | TRBJ1-4 | few
CASSQEVAGGRDTQYF | TGCGCCAGCAGCCAAGAAGTGGCGGGGGGTCGGGATACGCAGTATTTT | TRBV4-1 | TRBD2 | TRBJ2-3 | few
CATAGTVQETQYF | TGTGCCACCGCCGGGACAGTACAAGAGACCCAGTACTTC | TRBV19 | TRBD1 | TRBJ2-5 | once
CACNPSGGTDTQYF | TGTGCCTGTAACCCTAGCGGGGGCACAGATACGCAGTATTTT | TRBV30 | TRBD2 | TRBJ2-3 | NA